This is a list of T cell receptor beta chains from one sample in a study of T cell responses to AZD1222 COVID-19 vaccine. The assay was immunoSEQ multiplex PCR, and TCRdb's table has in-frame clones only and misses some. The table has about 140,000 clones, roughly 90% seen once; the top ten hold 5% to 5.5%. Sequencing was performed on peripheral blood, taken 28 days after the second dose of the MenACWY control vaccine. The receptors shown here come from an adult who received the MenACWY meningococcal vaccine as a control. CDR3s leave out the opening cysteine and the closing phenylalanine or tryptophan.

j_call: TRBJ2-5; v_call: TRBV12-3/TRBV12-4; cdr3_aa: ASRLTETQY
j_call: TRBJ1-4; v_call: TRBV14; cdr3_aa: ASSPGYNEKLF
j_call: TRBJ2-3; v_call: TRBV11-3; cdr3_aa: ASSLEGTRSLPPDTQY
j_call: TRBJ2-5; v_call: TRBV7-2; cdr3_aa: ASSLVGRQTQY
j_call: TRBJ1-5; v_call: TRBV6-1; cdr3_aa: ASSEASHQPQH
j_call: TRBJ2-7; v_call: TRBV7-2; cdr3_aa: ASSARDRGYEQY
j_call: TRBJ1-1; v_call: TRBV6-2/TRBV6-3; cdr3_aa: ASSYWRGTVNTEAF
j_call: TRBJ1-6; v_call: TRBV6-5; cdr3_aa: ASSSQGRSPLH
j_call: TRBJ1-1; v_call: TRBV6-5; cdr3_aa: ASTNGQGENTEAF
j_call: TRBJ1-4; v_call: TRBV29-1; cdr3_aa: SVEQGDEKLF
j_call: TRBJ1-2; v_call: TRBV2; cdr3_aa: ASMGTGAYGYT
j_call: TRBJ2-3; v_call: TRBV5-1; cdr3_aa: ASSPVSTDTQY
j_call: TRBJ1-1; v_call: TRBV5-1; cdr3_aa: ASSLGGTVNTEAF
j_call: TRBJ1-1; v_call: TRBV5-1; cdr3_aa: ASSPATEPNTEAF
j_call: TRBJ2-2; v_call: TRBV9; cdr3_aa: ASSVRRAREAGELF
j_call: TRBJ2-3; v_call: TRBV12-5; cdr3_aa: ASGLVEDTQY
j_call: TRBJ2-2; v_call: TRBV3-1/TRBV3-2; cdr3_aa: ASTLLGNTGELF
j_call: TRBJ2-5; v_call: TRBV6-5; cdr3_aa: ASGGQPQETQY
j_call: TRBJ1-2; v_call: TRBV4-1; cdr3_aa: ASSLGGSSFDGYT
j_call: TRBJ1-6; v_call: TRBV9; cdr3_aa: ASSPLSGRNGGSPLH
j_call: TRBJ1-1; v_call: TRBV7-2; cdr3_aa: ASSLEAETEAF
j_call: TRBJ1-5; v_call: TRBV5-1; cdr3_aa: ASSSGQGGNQPQH
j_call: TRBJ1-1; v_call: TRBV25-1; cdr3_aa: ASSEGRSTEAF
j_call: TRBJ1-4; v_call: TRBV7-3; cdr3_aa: ASSLSPATNEKLF
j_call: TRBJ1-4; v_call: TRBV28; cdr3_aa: ADSAGCGSYGEKLF
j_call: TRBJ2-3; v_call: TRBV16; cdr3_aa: ASSPPPPGTQY
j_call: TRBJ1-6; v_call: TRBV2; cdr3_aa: ASKRSPNSPLH
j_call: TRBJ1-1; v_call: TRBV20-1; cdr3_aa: SAGVRNEAF
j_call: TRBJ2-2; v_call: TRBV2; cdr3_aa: ASRGQGRNTGELF
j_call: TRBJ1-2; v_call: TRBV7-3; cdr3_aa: ASSVTGTPRGGYT
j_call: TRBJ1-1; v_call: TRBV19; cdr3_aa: ASSGVQGTTEAF
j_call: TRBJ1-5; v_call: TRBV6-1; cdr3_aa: ASSEVGNQPQH
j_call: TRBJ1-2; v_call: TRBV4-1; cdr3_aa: ASSHYLDRVSYGYT
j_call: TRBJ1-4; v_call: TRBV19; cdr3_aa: ASSRRGQGNEKLF
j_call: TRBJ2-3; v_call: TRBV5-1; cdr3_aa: ASSLRGGASTDTQY
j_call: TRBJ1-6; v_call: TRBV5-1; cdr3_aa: ASSERPGRNSPLH
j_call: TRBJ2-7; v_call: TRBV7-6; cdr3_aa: ASSLGGDRRVQEQY
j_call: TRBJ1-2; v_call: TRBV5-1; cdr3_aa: ASRRESGYGYT
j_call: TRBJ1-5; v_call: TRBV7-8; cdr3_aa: ASSPVSPLSNQPQH
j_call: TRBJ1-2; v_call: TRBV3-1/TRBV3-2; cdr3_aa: ASSQPGAYGYT
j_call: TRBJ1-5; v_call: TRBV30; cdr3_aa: AWSPMTGLQPQH
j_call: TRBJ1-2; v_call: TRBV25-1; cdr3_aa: ASSSQSFNYGYT
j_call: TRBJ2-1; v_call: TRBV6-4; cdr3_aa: ASSDRGAEDEQF
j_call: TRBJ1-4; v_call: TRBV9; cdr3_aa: ASSVFTGGATNEKLF
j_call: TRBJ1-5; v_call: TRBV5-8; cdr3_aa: ASSPPRQGAYQPQH
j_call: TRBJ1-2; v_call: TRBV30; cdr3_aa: AWAAYGFSGYT
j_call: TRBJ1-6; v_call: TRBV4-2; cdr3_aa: ASSQAGGIDSPLH
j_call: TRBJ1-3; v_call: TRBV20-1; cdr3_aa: SARDGQAIY
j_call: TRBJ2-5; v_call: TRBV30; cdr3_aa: AWSPTTGGETQY
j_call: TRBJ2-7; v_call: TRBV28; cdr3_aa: ASRGHPAYEQY
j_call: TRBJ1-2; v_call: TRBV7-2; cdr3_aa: ASSPQGASYGYT
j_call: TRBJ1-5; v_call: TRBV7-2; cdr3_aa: ASSSPARGRQPQH
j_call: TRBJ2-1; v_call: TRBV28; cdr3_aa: ASGGLQGYNEQF
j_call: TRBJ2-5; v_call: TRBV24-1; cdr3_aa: ATSDSGQNPKTQY
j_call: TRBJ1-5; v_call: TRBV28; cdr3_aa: ASSLWGQGTQPQH
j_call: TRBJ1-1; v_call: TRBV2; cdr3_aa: ASSEQGADTEAF
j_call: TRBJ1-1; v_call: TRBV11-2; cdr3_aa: ASSPPGNTEAF
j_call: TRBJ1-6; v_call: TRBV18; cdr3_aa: ASSPPTGTGNNSPLH
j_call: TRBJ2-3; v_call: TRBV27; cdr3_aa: ASRRTVGTDTQY
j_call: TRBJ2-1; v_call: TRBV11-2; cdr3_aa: ASSRDRPTYNEQF